This record covers a single T cell receptor beta chain. These data originate in a study of blood T cell repertoires in COVID-19. Sequencing used immunoSEQ multiplex PCR; TCRdb keeps in-frame clones, though not all of them. The top ten clones hold 9.5% to 15% of a sample with 200,000 to 250,000 clones, approximately 80% of them seen once. Material for sequencing was peripheral blood. This clonotype was obtained from a human donor in a cohort sampled during active COVID-19.

The CDR3 DNA reads TGTGCCAGCAGAAAGGGACAGGTTAATCAGCCCCAGCATTTT. The encoded protein is CASRKGQVNQPQHF. This chain joins TRBV6-5 and TRBJ1-5, with 8 nucleotides matching TRBD1. In germline, CDR1 is MNHEY, CDR2 SVGAGI. V trimming: 6 bases; J trimming: 4 bases; junction bases outside the gene matches: 5. The CDR3 runs to 14 residues.